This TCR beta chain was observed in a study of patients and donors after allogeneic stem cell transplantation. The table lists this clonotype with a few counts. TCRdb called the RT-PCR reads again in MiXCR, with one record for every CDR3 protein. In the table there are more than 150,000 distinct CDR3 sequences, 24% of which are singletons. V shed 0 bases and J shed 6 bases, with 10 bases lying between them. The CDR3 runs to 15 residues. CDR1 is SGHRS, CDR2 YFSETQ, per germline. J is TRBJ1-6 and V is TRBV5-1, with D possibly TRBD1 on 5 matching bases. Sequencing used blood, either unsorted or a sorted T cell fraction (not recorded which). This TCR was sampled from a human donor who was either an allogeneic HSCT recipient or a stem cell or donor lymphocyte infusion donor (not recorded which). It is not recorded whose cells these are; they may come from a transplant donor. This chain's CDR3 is CASSLDGAPNSPLHF. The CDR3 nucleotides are TGCGCCAGCAGCTTGGACGGGGCTCCTAATTCACCCCTCCACTTT.